The next 21 T cell receptor beta chains were all read from a single sample in a study of blood T cell repertoires in COVID-19. TCRdb's copy holds only in-frame clones and misses some; the assay was immunoSEQ multiplex PCR. The sample consists of fewer than 55,000 clones, roughly 84% of them appearing once. Sequencing was done on a sample of peripheral blood. These receptors were obtained from a man between 50 and 59 years old with acute or convalescent COVID-19.

The V call is TRBV27, the J call TRBJ2-2; 8 bases are a match to TRBD2. The CDR3 runs to 18 residues. J gave up 2 bases and V 6 bases, and 14 bases lay outside the gene matches. The germline V gene has CDR1 MNHEY and CDR2 SMNVEV (reference sequence). Here the CDR3 DNA reads TGTGCCAGCAGAAGGCAGTACCCGGGACTAGGAAACACCGGGGAGCTGTTTTTT. It is translated as CASRRQYPGLGNTGELFF.

In its sample, this clone was seen once. The genes are TRBV7-2 and TRBJ2-3; 7 bases align to TRBD1. The length of the CDR3 is 16 residues. With 4 bases clipped from V and 2 bases from J, the junction kept 9 bases outside the gene matches. The germline V gene encodes CDR1 SGHTA and CDR2 FQGNSA. CDR3 bases: TGTGCCAGCAGCTCCCGGGACAGTCTCCTCACAGATACGCAGTATTTT. Encoded protein: CASSSRDSLLTDTQYF.

The V and J genes are TRBV27 and TRBJ1-6; TRBD1 matches at 7 bases. Germline V lookup: CDR1 MNHEY, CDR2 SMNVEV (reference sequence). J gave up 7 bases and V 4 bases, and 10 bases lay outside the gene matches. The length of the CDR3 is 16 residues. CDR3 in DNA: TGTGCCAGCAGTTCCGCTGGGACAGTTTCGAATTCACCCCTCCACTTT. Translating it yields CASSSAGTVSNSPLHF.

This clone was seen just once. The chain links TRBV11-2 to TRBJ2-1; D perhaps matches TRBD1 (6 bases). Germline values: CDR1 SGHAT, CDR2 FQNNGV. The CDR3 contains 14 residues. The V gene lost 1 base and the J gene lost 12 bases, with 16 bases spanning the gap. The CDR3 DNA is TGTGCCAGCAGCTTAGCCCCGTTACAGGGTTGGCAGTTCTTC. This gives the protein CASSLAPLQGWQFF.

CDR3 DNA: TGTGCCAGCAGCTTAGCGACGGGACTAGCCGAATACGAGCAGTACTTC. Translated, it gives CASSLATGLAEYEQYF. The chain carries TRBV7-8 and TRBJ2-7; TRBD2 matches at 9 bases. The CDR3 has 16 residues. The germline V gene encodes CDR1 SGHVS and CDR2 FQNEAQ. The ends lost 0 bases at V and 4 bases at J; junction bases unmatched: 7.

The rearrangement joins TRBV2 to TRBJ2-7; D unresolved. V lost 5 bases to trimming and J lost 4 bases, with 6 bases between them. The CDR3 contains 11 residues. CDR1 and CDR2 (germline): SNHLY, FYNNEI. Here the CDR3 reads CASSLSYEQYF. The CDR3 nucleotides read TGTGCCAGCAGTCTGTCTTACGAGCAGTACTTC.

The V gene is TRBV28, the J gene TRBJ1-6; no definite D call. With 2 bases removed from V and 7 bases from J, the gap between germline ends came to 9 bases. CDR3 length: 14 residues. Germline CDR1 is MDHEN and CDR2 is SYDVKM. The CDR3 nucleotides read TGTGCCAGCAGTTTAGAGAGCTGGAATTCACCCCTCCACTTT. This gives the protein CASSLESWNSPLHF.

The chain has TRBV30 and TRBJ2-3; weak D call: TRBD2 (5 bases). Trimming removed 2 bases at V and 3 bases at J, with 12 bases between. CDR1 GTSNPN and CDR2 SVGIG come from the germline V gene (reference sequence). The CDR3 runs to 14 residues. In DNA, the CDR3 is TGTGCCTGGAGTACCGGGGTGGGGACAGATACGCAGTATTTT. Amino acid sequence: CAWSTGVGTDTQYF.

This clone was found once. The rearrangement uses TRBV12-2 and TRBJ2-3; the table's D call TRBD2 went unverified against the DNA. TRBV12-2 is described as a pseudogene. This CDR3 is built from 16 residues. CDR3 coding DNA: TGTGCAAGTCGCTTAGCGCGGGCGTTGGGGAAGGATACGCAGTATTTT. This codes for CASRLARALGKDTQYF.

This chain joins TRBV7-9 and TRBJ1-5; D uncertain. Germline V lookup: CDR1 SEHNR, CDR2 FQNEAQ (reference sequence). The CDR3 sequence is 14 residues long. Trimming took 5 bases from V and 6 from J, leaving 14 bases between them. In DNA form, the CDR3 reads TGTGCCAGCAGCGGCTCGAGGGTTGGTCAGCCCCAGCATTTT. It yields the protein CASSGSRVGQPQHF.

The chain joins TRBV5-1 to TRBJ1-2, with 8 bases aligning to TRBD1. V lost 2 bases to trimming and J lost 6 bases; unmatched junction nucleotides: 6. Germline-derived CDR1 and CDR2 are SGHRS and YFSETQ. The CDR3 sequence is 14 residues long. As DNA, the CDR3 is TGCGCCAGCAGCTTTAGGGCAGGGGGCAATGGCTACACCTTC. Protein sequence: CASSFRAGGNGYTF.

This chain uses TRBV6-4 with TRBJ1-3; TRBD1 matches 7 bases. Germline trimming cut 9 bases from V and 2 bases from J; bases unmatched to any gene: 7. Germline CDR1 MRHNA, CDR2 SNTAGT. The CDR3 extends over 14 amino acids. CDR3 residues: CARNRDRPGNTIYF. CDR3 nucleotide sequence: TGTGCCAGAAACCGGGACAGACCTGGAAACACCATATATTTT.

The chain uses TRBV4-2 and TRBJ2-2; possibly TRBD2 for D (7 bases). V gave up 1 base and J gave up 6 bases, with 18 bases separating them. The CDR3 runs to 17 residues. Germline assignment: CDR1 LGHNA and CDR2 YNFKEQ. The CDR3 is CASSQVPSGGGAGELFF. The CDR3 DNA follows: TGTGCCAGCAGCCAAGTCCCTAGCGGAGGGGGGGCCGGGGAGCTGTTTTTT.

The chain couples TRBV28 to TRBJ2-6, with D perhaps TRBD1 (6 bases). This CDR3 is built from 16 residues. Between the trimmed V and J ends, which lost 7 bases and 4 bases, there was a span of 17 bases. CDR1 and CDR2 (germline): MDHEN, SYDVKM. The CDR3 coding sequence is TGTGCCAGCAAAGAAAACAGGGTACCGGGGGCCAACGTCCTGACTTTC. Translation gives CASKENRVPGANVLTF.

The chain joins TRBV14 to TRBJ2-1; 9 bases line up with TRBD1. The ends lost 5 bases at V and 6 bases at J; junction bases unmatched: 17. CDR1 SGHDN and CDR2 FVKESK come from the germline V gene. The CDR3 extends over 18 amino acids. The CDR3 here is CASSTPLKPGQGINEQFF. The CDR3 region has the DNA TGTGCCAGCAGCACCCCGCTCAAACCGGGACAGGGAATCAATGAGCAGTTCTTC.

The V and J genes are TRBV18 and TRBJ2-7; the D is unclear. There are 12 residues in the CDR3. Trimming pared 6 bases from V and 3 bases from J, leaving 9 bases between. The V gene's germline CDR1 is KGHSH and CDR2 LQKENI. The CDR3 coding sequence is TGTGCCAGCTCTGAACTTCTCTACGAGCAGTACTTC. As protein: CASSELLYEQYF.

This rearrangement joins TRBV4-1 to TRBJ2-7; 16 positions agree with TRBD2. From germline, CDR1 is MGHRA and CDR2 YSYEKL. The CDR3 contains 16 residues. Trimming removed 0 bases from V and 10 bases from J; junction bases left unmatched: 6. CDR3 DNA: TGCGCCAGCAGCCAAGATCTGGGACTAGCGGGAGGGCAACAGTACTTC. Translated, it gives CASSQDLGLAGGQQYF.

This rearrangement joins TRBV6-4 to TRBJ1-1, with TRBD1 identical over 7 bases. J was trimmed by 2 bases and V by 4 bases; bases with no gene match: 4. Germline-derived CDR1 and CDR2 are MRHNA and SNTAGT. This CDR3 region has 14 residues. In DNA form, the CDR3 reads TGTGCCAGCAGTGCCACAGGGGCCAACACTGAAGCTTTCTTT. Encoded protein: CASSATGANTEAFF.

The J gene is TRBJ1-2, the V gene TRBV4-2; TRBD1 is a possible D gene (6 bases). Trimming left V 4 bases short and J 6 bases short, with 15 bases between. This CDR3 spans 14 amino acids. CDR1 LGHNA and CDR2 YNFKEQ come from the germline V gene. CDR3 in amino acids: CASSRGGGVHGYTF. DNA for the CDR3: TGTGCCAGCAGCCGGGGAGGGGGGGTGCATGGCTACACCTTC.

The genes are TRBV7-2 and TRBJ2-1; maybe TRBD2 (6 bases). The germline gives CDR1 SGHTA, CDR2 FQGNSA. CDR3 size: 15 residues. V lost 5 bases and J lost 0, with 11 bases in between. Here the CDR3 reads CASSVRGVSYNEQFF. Written as DNA, the CDR3 is TGTGCCAGCAGCGTGCGGGGAGTCTCCTACAATGAGCAGTTCTTC.

The chain links TRBV24-1 to TRBJ2-7, with D tentatively TRBD1 (6 bases). The V end lost 4 bases, the J end lost 2 bases, and 17 bases lay between the germline ends. CDR3 length: 16 residues. CDR1 and CDR2 from the germline V gene are KGHDR and SFDVKD. CDR3 in DNA: TGTGCCACCAGTGACTCCGATTCAAGACAGGCCTACGAGCAGTACTTC. It codes for CATSDSDSRQAYEQYF.